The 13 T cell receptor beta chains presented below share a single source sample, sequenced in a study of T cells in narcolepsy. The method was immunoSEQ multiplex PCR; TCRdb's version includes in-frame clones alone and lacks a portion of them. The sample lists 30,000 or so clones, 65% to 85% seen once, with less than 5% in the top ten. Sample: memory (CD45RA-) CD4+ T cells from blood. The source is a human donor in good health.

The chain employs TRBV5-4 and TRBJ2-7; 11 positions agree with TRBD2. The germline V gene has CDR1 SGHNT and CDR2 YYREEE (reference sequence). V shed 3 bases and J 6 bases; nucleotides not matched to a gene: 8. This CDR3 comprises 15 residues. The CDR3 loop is CASSSLLAGVGEQYF. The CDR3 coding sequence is TGTGCCAGCAGCTCCCTACTAGCGGGAGTTGGCGAGCAGTACTTC.

DNA of the CDR3: TGTGCCAGCAGTTCACCCCCAACCTCCTACGAGCAGTACTTC. Translated, it gives CASSSPPTSYEQYF. The chain couples TRBV6-6 to TRBJ2-7; D is unclear. The CDR3 has 14 amino acids. The germline gives CDR1 MNHNY, CDR2 SVGAGI (reference sequence). The V and J ends lost 4 bases and 0 bases respectively, with 10 bases between them.

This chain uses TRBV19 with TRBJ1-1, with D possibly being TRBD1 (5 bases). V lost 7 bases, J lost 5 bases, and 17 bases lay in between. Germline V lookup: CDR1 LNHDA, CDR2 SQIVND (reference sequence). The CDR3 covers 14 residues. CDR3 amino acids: CASTTRGGWTEAFF. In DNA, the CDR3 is TGTGCCAGTACCACACGGGGGGGGTGGACTGAAGCTTTCTTT.

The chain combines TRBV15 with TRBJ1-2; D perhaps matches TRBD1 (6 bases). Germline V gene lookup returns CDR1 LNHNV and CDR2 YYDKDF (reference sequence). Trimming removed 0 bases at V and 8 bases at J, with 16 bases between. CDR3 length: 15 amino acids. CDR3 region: CATSREGTGPPGYTF. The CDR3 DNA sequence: TGTGCCACCAGCAGAGAAGGTACAGGGCCTCCGGGCTACACCTTC.

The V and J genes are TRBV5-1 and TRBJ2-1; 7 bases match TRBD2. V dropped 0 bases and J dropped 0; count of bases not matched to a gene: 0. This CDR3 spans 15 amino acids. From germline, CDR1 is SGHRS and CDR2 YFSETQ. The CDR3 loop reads CASSLGTSSYNEQFF. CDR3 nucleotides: TGCGCCAGCAGCTTGGGGACTAGCTCCTACAATGAGCAGTTCTTC.

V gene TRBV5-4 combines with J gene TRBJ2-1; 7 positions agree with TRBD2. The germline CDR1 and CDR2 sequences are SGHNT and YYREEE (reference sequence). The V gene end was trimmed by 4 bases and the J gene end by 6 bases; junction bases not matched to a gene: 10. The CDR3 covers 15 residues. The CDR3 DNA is TGTGCCAGCAGCCTCAATAGCCGGGGGGTCAATGAGCAGTTCTTC. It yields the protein CASSLNSRGVNEQFF.

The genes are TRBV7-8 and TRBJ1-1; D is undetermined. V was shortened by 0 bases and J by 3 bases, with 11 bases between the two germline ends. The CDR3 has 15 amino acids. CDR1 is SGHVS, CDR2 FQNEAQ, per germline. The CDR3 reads CASSLAPQGDTEAFF. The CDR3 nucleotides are TGTGCCAGCAGCTTAGCCCCTCAAGGCGACACTGAAGCTTTCTTT.

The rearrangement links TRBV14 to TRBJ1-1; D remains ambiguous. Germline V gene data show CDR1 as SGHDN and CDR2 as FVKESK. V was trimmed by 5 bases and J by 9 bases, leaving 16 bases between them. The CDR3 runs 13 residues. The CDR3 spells CASSARLGFKAFF. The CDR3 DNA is TGTGCCAGCAGCGCCCGCTTGGGCTTTAAAGCTTTCTTT.

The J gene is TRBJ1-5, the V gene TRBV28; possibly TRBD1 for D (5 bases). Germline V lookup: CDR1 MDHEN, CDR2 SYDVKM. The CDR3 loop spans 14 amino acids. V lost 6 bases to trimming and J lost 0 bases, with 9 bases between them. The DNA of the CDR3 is TGTGCCAGCAGGTGGGGGAATAGCAATCAGCCCCAGCATTTT. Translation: CASRWGNSNQPQHF.

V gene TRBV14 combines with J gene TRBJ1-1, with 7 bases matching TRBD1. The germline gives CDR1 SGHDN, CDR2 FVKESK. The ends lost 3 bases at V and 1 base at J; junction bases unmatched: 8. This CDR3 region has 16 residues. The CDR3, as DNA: TGTGCCAGCAGCCATTTGACAGGGCTCGGGAACACTGAAGCTTTCTTT. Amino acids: CASSHLTGLGNTEAFF.

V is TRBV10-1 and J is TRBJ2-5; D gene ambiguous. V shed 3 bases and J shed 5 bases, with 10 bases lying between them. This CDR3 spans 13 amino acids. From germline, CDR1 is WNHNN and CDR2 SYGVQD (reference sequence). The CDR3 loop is CASSDNPLETQYF. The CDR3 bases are TGCGCCAGCAGTGATAATCCTTTGGAGACCCAGTACTTC.

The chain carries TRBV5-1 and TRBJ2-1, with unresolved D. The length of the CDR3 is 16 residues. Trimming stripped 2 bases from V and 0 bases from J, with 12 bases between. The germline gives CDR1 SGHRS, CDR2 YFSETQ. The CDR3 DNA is TGCGCCAGCAGCTTAAGCGAAACAAGCTCCTACAATGAGCAGTTCTTC. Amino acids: CASSLSETSSYNEQFF.

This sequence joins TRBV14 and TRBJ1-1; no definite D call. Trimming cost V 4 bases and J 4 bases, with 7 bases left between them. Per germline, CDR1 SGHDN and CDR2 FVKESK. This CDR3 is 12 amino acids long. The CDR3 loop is CASSPFVTEAFF. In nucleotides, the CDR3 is TGTGCCAGCAGCCCTTTTGTCACTGAAGCTTTCTTT. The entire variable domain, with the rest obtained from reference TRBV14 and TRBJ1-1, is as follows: EAGVTQFPSHSVIEKGQTVTLRCDPISGHDNLYWYRRVMGKEIKFLLHFVKESKQDESGMPNNRFLAERTGGTYSTLKVQPAELEDSGVYFCASSPFVTEAFFGQGTRLTVV.